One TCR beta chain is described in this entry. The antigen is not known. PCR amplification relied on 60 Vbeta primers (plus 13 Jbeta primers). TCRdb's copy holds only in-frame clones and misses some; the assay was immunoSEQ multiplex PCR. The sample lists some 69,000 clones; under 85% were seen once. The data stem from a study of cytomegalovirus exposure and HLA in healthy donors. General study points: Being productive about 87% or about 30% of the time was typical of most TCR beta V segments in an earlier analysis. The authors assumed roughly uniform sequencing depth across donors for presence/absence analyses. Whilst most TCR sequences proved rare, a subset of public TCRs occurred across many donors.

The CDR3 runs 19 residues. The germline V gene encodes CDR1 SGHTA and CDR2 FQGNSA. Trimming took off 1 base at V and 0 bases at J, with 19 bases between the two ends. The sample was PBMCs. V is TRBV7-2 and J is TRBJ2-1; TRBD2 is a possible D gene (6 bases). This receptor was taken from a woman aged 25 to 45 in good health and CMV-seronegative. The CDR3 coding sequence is TGTGCCAGCAGCTTAGTATGGGCGGAGGGCCTTAGCTCCTACAATGAGCAGTTCTTC. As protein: CASSLVWAEGLSSYNEQFF.